The source of this TCR beta chain is a study of T cells after yellow fever vaccination. Study information: Preparation of the low-cell-number fractions used SMART-Seq v4 Ultra Low Input. Study results and limitations: One caveat is that FACS-sorted repertoires could contain abundant clonotypes contaminating from the bulk population. It was a small share of clonotypes that appeared in both CD4 and CD8 compartments.

Germline CDR1 and CDR2: MNHNS and SASEGT. The CDR3 extends over 12 amino acids. Deletions cut 2 bases from V and 7 bases from J, with 7 bases between. A 5'RACE template-switching step, the method used to make TCR cDNA, added a universal primer site and UMIs. Via MiXCR, TCRdb re-called the 5' RACE reads, giving one row per CDR3 protein. In the table there are some 340,000 distinct CDR3 sequences, around 10% of which are singletons. This clonotype was seen only a few times. Its antigen is still unknown. The rearrangement uses TRBV6-1 and TRBJ2-3; D gene ambiguous. Material: CD4+ T cells sorted from PBMCs, obtained 45 days after the yellow fever booster vaccination. The TCR originated in a man between 18 and 35 years old who received the YFV17D yellow fever vaccine. CDR3 region: CASSELGYTQYF. The CDR3 DNA reads as TGTGCCAGCAGTGAACTGGGTTATACGCAGTATTTT.